This entry is about one T cell receptor (beta chain). It lacks a known antigen. No base quality values were provided; no much bigger clone lies one nucleotide off. CDR3 length: 13 amino acids, cysteine to phenylalanine. Just the 39-base CDR3 DNA is kept, in frame starting at base 1. The germline V gene (reference sequence) specifies MNHEY as CDR1 and SMNVEV as CDR2. V lost 6 bases and J lost 4 bases, and the count of bases not matched to a germline gene is 5. This specimen's time point label, per the study, means: baseline before first vaccination. Samples from vaccinated people were obtained from the UK trials COV001 and COV002, which included a single-blind randomized controlled phase 2/3 trial of AZD1222 (ChAdOx1 nCoV-19) in healthy adults. For TCRbeta chain sequencing, PBMC samples were collected from trial participants at day 0 and at day 28 after the second dose. This sample is part of a study of T cell responses to AZD1222 COVID-19 vaccine (dated by TCRdb to about 2021). For the study in its entirety: AZD1222 recipients given second doses at about 4 weeks or at about 12 weeks were pooled, since spike-specific TCR depth and breadth were not found to differ between the two schedules. Trial participants were enrolled by age into 18-55, 56-69 and 70-plus year subgroups, with approximately 150, 28 and 58 TCR-sequenced participants respectively. A total of 233 trial participants underwent TCR sequencing, of whom around 210 had received two doses of AZD1222 and 26 had received two doses of the MenACWY control vaccine. The paper as a whole reports these results and caveats: In the small 56-69-year group, the increase in depth fell short of significance, most likely because of low power. Participants were mostly white British and included more females than males, and it was suggested by the authors that clonal diversity may have been underestimated. Reportedly, almost half of the unique spike-specific TCRs recognized epitopes lying outside the regions that are mutated in the B.1.351 and B.1.1.7 variants. Only a handful of AZD1222 recipients were SARS-CoV-2 seropositive at baseline, limiting conclusions about previously exposed vaccinees. Because no day 14 peak-response samples were available, the repertoires could be characterized only after the peak T cell response. The whole spike protein was spanned by vaccine-associated CD4 TCRs, and dominant responses were seen in regions 160-218 and 743-854. Spike-specific TCR breadth and depth rose significantly after two AZD1222 doses compared with day 0 and with MenACWY recipients.

The CDR3 regions of human TCRbeta chains were analyzed by immunosequencing. On the authors' methods: TCRs in the repertoires were matched against a reference library of SARS-CoV-2-specific TCRs that had been generated with the MIRA antigen-specificity platform. Breadth was defined as the fraction of unique TCRs that were SARS-CoV-2-associated, and depth was defined as the fraction of total T cells that were SARS-CoV-2-associated. Using the MIRA data, every spike-specific TCR was mapped to the spike region that the TCR reacted to and assigned to either a CD4 or a CD8 class. Log10-transformed breadth and depth values were compared by one-way ANOVA with Sidak's multiple comparisons tests. TCRdb obtained this table from immuneACCESS and retained in-frame rearrangements with V and J assigned. These tables miss some clones; where compared with another copy, unresolved V genes account for less than half of the shortfall, and the remainder is unexplained. That table is the source of V, J and clone size, and D and trimming were worked out from the DNA. The sample table contains 100,000 to 120,000 clones; only one count was recorded for approximately 90% of them. Around 7.8% of the sample is taken by the ten largest.

The rearrangement joined TRBV27 to TRBJ1-2, with 7 bases aligning to TRBD1. The TCR originated in an adult in good health. The sequencing here drew on peripheral blood, taken on day 0 of AZD1222 vaccination. CDR3 region: CASSLRQGYGYTF. The bases read TGTGCCAGCAGCCTCAGACAGGGCTATGGCTACACCTTC.